The text below deals with one TCR beta chain. The antigen is undetermined. This sample was included in a study of shared clonotypes between healthy human individuals. In the study overall: In total, the donors were a couple of women and a few men aged 18 to 49.

The CDR3 runs 12 residues. V lost 3 bases, J lost 6 bases, and 8 bases lay in between. From germline, CDR1 is MDHEN and CDR2 SYDVKM. CD4+ cell separation produced CD45RA+ naive and CD45RA-negative memory subsets. The assay was immunoSEQ multiplex PCR, and TCRdb's table has in-frame clones only and misses some. The sample shows about 1.1 million clones, approximately 78% of them seen only once. Overall study results and limits: The generation probabilities recorded for non-shared clonotypes fell below those of clonotypes shared by all four donors. Several donors held around 5% of naive CD4 clonotypes in common.

The sequenced material came from memory CD4+ T cells from PBMCs. Subset noted: CD45RA-negative fraction. This sequence was found in a man between 18 and 29 years old in good health. Some clones in this sample may be carry-over from other donors' samples. V is TRBV28 and J is TRBJ1-2, with D uncertain. The CDR3 loop is CASSLLTNGYTF. The CDR3 DNA follows: TGTGCCAGCAGTTTGCTCACCAATGGCTACACCTTC.